The clone carrying this T cell receptor beta chain appeared once. The data originate from a study of blood T cell repertoires in COVID-19. The V segment lost 5 bases and the J segment 8 bases; nucleotides outside the gene matches: 10. The length of the CDR3 is 14 residues. Germline assignment: CDR1 SNHLY and CDR2 FYNNEI. The repertoire was sequenced with immunoSEQ multiplex PCR; TCRdb's copy has only in-frame clones and lacks some. Among under 50,000 clones listed, more than 70% were seen once. Source material: peripheral blood. The sequence derives from a middle-aged man with active COVID-19. The genes are TRBV2 and TRBJ1-2; TRBD1 aligns across 8 bases. The chain's CDR3 is CASSSDRGSIGYTF. CDR3 coding DNA: TGTGCCAGCAGTAGTGACAGGGGCTCCATCGGCTACACCTTC.